Following are 28 T cell receptor beta chains from one sample sequenced in a study of beta chain features in type 1 diabetes. All of the isolated RNA was reverse transcribed, so expressed TCRB transcripts were sequenced. Produced via immunoSEQ multiplex PCR; TCRdb's table is partial and in-frame only. Here the sample spans roughly 220,000 clones, 15% to 20% being singletons. Their antigens remain unidentified. Overall study results and limits: In every one of the four CD4+ subsets, TCRB CDR3s were moderately but significantly shorter in Type 1 diabetes patients.

The sample comprised naive CD4+ T cells from blood. The receptors stem from a man aged 25 to 40 with type 1 diabetes.

This clone was recorded a few times. V gene TRBV29-1 combines with J gene TRBJ2-7; 8 bases map to TRBD2. This CDR3 comprises 16 residues. V was pared by 0 bases and J by 4 bases, with 11 bases of the junction left unmatched. Germline loops: CDR1 SQVTM, CDR2 ANQGSEA. CDR3: CSVEELSSGSSYEQYF. CDR3 nucleotides: TGCAGCGTTGAAGAACTCTCCAGCGGGAGTTCTTACGAGCAGTACTTC.

V is TRBV10-3 and J is TRBJ2-5; 11 nucleotides line up with TRBD2. With 4 bases clipped from V and 2 bases from J, the junction kept 6 bases outside the gene matches. The CDR3 loop spans 16 amino acids. Looked up from germline, CDR1 is ENHRY and CDR2 is SYGVKD. CDR3 sequence (DNA): TGTGCCATCAGTGCCTCGGGACTAGCGGTTCAAGAGACCCAGTACTTC. Protein sequence: CAISASGLAVQETQYF.

J is TRBJ2-3 and V is TRBV27, with D perhaps matching TRBD1 (5 bases). The CDR3 loop spans 16 amino acids. Germline V CDR1 and CDR2: MNHEY, SMNVEV (reference sequence). V was cut by 7 bases and J by 1 base, with 18 bases left in between. This chain's CDR3 is CASTPQQGLGTDTQYF. The DNA for the CDR3 is TGTGCCAGCACCCCTCAGCAGGGTCTTGGCACAGATACGCAGTATTTT.

The rearrangement links TRBV30 to TRBJ1-4; D is unclear. The CDR3 contains 13 residues. The V gene's germline CDR1 is GTSNPN and CDR2 SVGIG (reference sequence). The V end was cut by 6 bases, the J end by 8 bases, with 16 bases between. CDR3 coding DNA: TGTGCCTGTGAGCCGGTCCCCGGGGAAAAACTGTTTTTT. Translating it yields CACEPVPGEKLFF.

This clone has only a few counts. The V gene is TRBV6-4, the J gene TRBJ1-1, with D tentatively TRBD1 (5 bases). Germline V gene sequence: CDR1 MRHNA, CDR2 SNTAGT. V shed 4 bases and J shed 3 bases, with 15 bases lying between them. This CDR3 contains 15 residues. In nucleotides, the CDR3 is TGTGCCAGCAGTGCGGGAACAGGAGGGGACACTGAAGCTTTCTTT. Amino acid sequence: CASSAGTGGDTEAFF.

This clone was recorded a few times. The rearrangement joins TRBV7-9 to TRBJ2-7, with D tentatively TRBD1 (6 bases). This CDR3 comprises 16 residues. Germline-derived CDR1 and CDR2 are SEHNR and FQNEAQ (reference sequence). Trimming pared 4 bases from V and 4 bases from J, leaving 20 bases between. CDR3 DNA: TGTGCCAGCAGCTCGGGGACACCGGGATTCCGTTACGAGCAGTACTTC. Residues: CASSSGTPGFRYEQYF.

The chain carries TRBV21-1 and TRBJ2-5; the listed D gene, TRBD2, was not tested against the DNA. TRBV21-1 is termed a pseudogene. This CDR3 has 15 amino acids. Here the CDR3 reads CASSKAPYYWETQYF. CDR3 DNA sequence: TGTGCCAGCAGCAAAGCGCCCTATTACTGGGAGACCCAGTACTTC.

This clone was found a few times. The chain has TRBV5-1 and TRBJ2-1, with TRBD2 identical over 11 bases. The V and J ends lost 3 bases and 4 bases, in that order; junction bases with no gene match: 3. CDR1 is SGHRS, CDR2 YFSETQ, per germline. The CDR3 length is 15 residues. CDR3 sequence (DNA): TGCGCCAGCAGCTCGGGACTAGCGGATTACAATGAGCAGTTCTTC. Protein product: CASSSGLADYNEQFF.

This rearrangement joins TRBV27 to TRBJ1-4, with a possible D match to TRBD1 (5 bases). Trimming shortened V by 0 bases and J by 3 bases, and 11 bases separated the two germline ends. The CDR3 length is 16 residues. CDR1 and CDR2 (germline): MNHEY, SMNVEV (reference sequence). The CDR3 is CASSLSAGRANEKLFF. CDR3 sequence (DNA): TGTGCCAGCAGTTTATCCGCAGGGAGGGCTAATGAAAAACTGTTTTTT. Complete variable domain (other parts from reference TRBV27 and TRBJ1-4): EAQVTQNPRYLITVTGKKLTVTCSQNMNHEYMSWYRQDPGLGLRQIYYSMNVEVTDKGDVPEGYKVSRKEKRNFPLILESPSPNQTSLYFCASSLSAGRANEKLFFGSGTQLSVL.

In this sample, this clone turned up a few times. The chain recombines TRBV5-4 with TRBJ2-1; 8 nucleotides agree with TRBD1. Germline V gene sequence: CDR1 SGHNT, CDR2 YYREEE (reference sequence). This CDR3 is 14 amino acids long. V shed 4 bases and J 3 bases; nucleotides not matched to a gene: 3. For the CDR3, the DNA is TGTGCCAGCAGCACCACAGGGGGCTACAATGAGCAGTTCTTC. The encoded protein is CASSTTGGYNEQFF. Full variable domain (remainder filled in from reference TRBV5-4 and TRBJ2-1): ETGVTQSPTHLIKTRGQQVTLRCSSQSGHNTVSWYQQALGQGPQFIFQYYREEENGRGNFPPRFSGLQFPNYSSELNVNALELDDSALYLCASSTTGGYNEQFFGPGTRLTVL.

This clone was detected a few times. This chain connects TRBV21-1 to TRBJ2-5; no check of the table's D call, TRBD1, against the DNA was made. TRBV21-1 corresponds to a pseudogene. The CDR3 is 15 amino acids. Here the CDR3 reads CASTTPDRLGETQYF. The CDR3 nucleotides are TGTGCCAGCACCACCCCGGACAGGTTAGGGGAGACCCAGTACTTC.

This clone was detected a few times. CDR3 in amino acids: CASSQDLSGAYNEQFF. In DNA form, the CDR3 reads TGCGCCAGCAGCCAAGATCTCAGCGGGGCCTACAATGAGCAGTTCTTC. The genes are TRBV4-3 and TRBJ2-1, with TRBD2 matching over 7 bases. Trimming removed 0 bases from V and 2 bases from J; junction bases left unmatched: 4. This CDR3 contains 16 residues. The germline CDR1 and CDR2 sequences are LGHNA and YSLEER.

The chain links TRBV4-1 to TRBJ2-1; D gene unclear. The CDR3 spans 16 residues. Germline values: CDR1 MGHRA, CDR2 YSYEKL. Between the trimmed V and J ends, which lost 3 bases and 0 bases, there was a span of 12 bases. The CDR3: CASSQARVGSYNEQFF. The CDR3 region has the DNA TGCGCCAGCAGCCAGGCTAGAGTGGGCTCCTACAATGAGCAGTTCTTC.

This clone has a handful of counts. The J gene is TRBJ2-5, the V gene TRBV10-2, with D possibly TRBD2 on 5 matching bases. The CDR3 is made up of 11 amino acids. V was trimmed by 6 bases and J by 5 bases, leaving 7 bases between them. Germline assignment: CDR1 WSHSY and CDR2 SAAADI. This CDR3 is CASREVETQYF. In DNA form, the CDR3 reads TGCGCCAGCAGGGAGGTGGAGACCCAGTACTTC.

The CDR3 coding sequence is TGTGCCAGCAGCGTCGCTAGCGGCCGTGGAGCCAACGTCCTGACTTTC. Translated: CASSVASGRGANVLTF. The V and J genes are TRBV11-2 and TRBJ2-6; 7 positions match TRBD2. After removal of 5 bases from V and 7 bases from J, the junction contained 11 bases not matched to a gene. The germline V gene has CDR1 SGHAT and CDR2 FQNNGV. The CDR3 sequence is 16 residues long.

This clone turned up a few times. The rearrangement uses TRBV4-3 and TRBJ2-7; 10 bases agree with TRBD2. This CDR3 spans 16 amino acids. Germline values: CDR1 LGHNA, CDR2 YSLEER. Trimming removed 1 base from V and 3 bases from J; junction bases left unmatched: 6. CDR3 region: CASSQGAGTSVYEQYF. DNA of the CDR3: TGCGCCAGCAGCCAAGGTGCCGGGACTAGCGTCTACGAGCAGTACTTC.

The V call is TRBV29-1, the J call TRBJ2-2; possible D gene TRBD1, 6 bases. V lost 5 bases, J lost 7 bases, and 14 bases lay in between. The V gene's germline CDR1 is SQVTM and CDR2 ANQGSEA. CDR3 length equals 13 residues. The CDR3 loop is CSVLDREIGELFF. The CDR3, as DNA: TGCAGCGTTCTGGACAGAGAAATCGGGGAGCTGTTTTTT.

A few counts support this clone. The chain couples TRBV5-1 to TRBJ2-1, with 12 nucleotides matching TRBD2. The J segment lost 7 bases and the V segment lost 1 base, leaving 6 bases of the junction unmatched. CDR1 SGHRS and CDR2 YFSETQ come from the germline V gene. The CDR3 runs 16 residues. In nucleotides, the CDR3 is TGCGCCAGCAGCTTGAGGCTAGCGGGAGGGCCTAATGAGCAGTTCTTC. Its protein product is CASSLRLAGGPNEQFF.

This clone was seen more than once but under ten times. This chain connects TRBV10-3 to TRBJ2-1; 11 nucleotides align to TRBD2. Germline trimming cut 4 bases from V and 6 bases from J; bases unmatched to any gene: 2. Germline V CDR1 and CDR2: ENHRY, SYGVKD. The CDR3 runs 14 residues. The CDR3 loop is CAISAGLAGNEQFF. The CDR3 DNA follows: TGTGCCATCAGTGCCGGACTAGCGGGCAATGAGCAGTTCTTC.

This clone was seen a few times. The V gene is TRBV7-8, the J gene TRBJ2-7; D is perhaps TRBD1 (6 bases). The germline gives CDR1 SGHVS, CDR2 FQNEAQ. The length of the CDR3 is 14 residues. V was shortened by 5 bases and J by 0 bases, with 11 bases between the two germline ends. The CDR3, as DNA: TGTGCCAGCAGCATATTGACAGGCTCCTACGAGCAGTACTTC. Encoded protein: CASSILTGSYEQYF.

A few counts support this clone. The rearrangement uses TRBV7-2 and TRBJ2-3; D is unresolved. The length of the CDR3 is 14 residues. The germline CDR1 and CDR2 sequences are SGHTA and FQGNSA. Trimming left V 1 base short and J 2 bases short, with 7 bases between. CDR3 amino acids: CASSLEPSTDTQYF. CDR3 bases: TGTGCCAGCAGCTTAGAACCGTCCACAGATACGCAGTATTTT.

The gene calls are TRBV4-1 and TRBJ2-1, with D possibly matching TRBD2 (6 bases). V was shortened by 0 bases and J by 1 base, with 13 bases between the two germline ends. Germline V lookup: CDR1 MGHRA, CDR2 YSYEKL. This CDR3 spans 17 amino acids. Here the CDR3 reads CASSQDPGRLSYNEQFF. CDR3 sequence (DNA): TGCGCCAGCAGCCAAGATCCCGGGAGACTGTCCTACAATGAGCAGTTCTTC.

The chain joins TRBV5-1 to TRBJ2-6, with D perhaps TRBD1 (6 bases). The CDR3 contains 15 residues. Germline-derived CDR1 and CDR2 are SGHRS and YFSETQ. V was clipped by 2 bases and J by 2 bases, with 8 bases between them. The CDR3 coding sequence is TGCGCCAGCAGCTTCACAGGGACTGGGGCCAACGTCCTGACTTTC. As protein: CASSFTGTGANVLTF. Supplemented by reference TRBV5-1 and TRBJ2-6, the full variable domain reads KAGVTQTPRYLIKTRGQQVTLSCSPISGHRSVSWYQQTPGQGLQFLFEYFSETQRNKGNFPGRFSGRQFSNSRSEMNVSTLELGDSALYLCASSFTGTGANVLTFGAGSRLTVL.

This clone was counted a few times. This rearrangement joins TRBV29-1 to TRBJ2-6; TRBD1 matches at 9 bases. This CDR3 is built from 15 residues. From germline, CDR1 is SQVTM and CDR2 ANQGSEA. V lost 6 bases, J lost 0 bases, and 3 bases stayed unmatched. The chain's CDR3 is CSVGTGISGANVLTF. In DNA form, the CDR3 reads TGCAGCGTAGGGACAGGGATCTCTGGGGCCAACGTCCTGACTTTC.

The rearrangement joins TRBV14 to TRBJ2-5; 14 bases are shared with TRBD2. Trimming took 4 bases from V and 4 from J; bases not matched to a gene: 8. CDR1 is SGHDN, CDR2 FVKESK, per germline. The CDR3 loop spans 17 amino acids. The CDR3 reads CASSRTSGRHPGETQYF. CDR3 DNA: TGTGCCAGCAGCCGGACTAGCGGGAGGCACCCTGGAGAGACCCAGTACTTC.

In its sample, this clone was seen a few times. The CDR3 DNA is TGCAGCGTTCTAGCGCTCTACGAGCAGTACTTC. Translation gives CSVLALYEQYF. The V call is TRBV29-1, the J call TRBJ2-7, with a weak D call TRBD2 (6 bases). V was trimmed by 5 bases and J by 3 bases, leaving 8 bases between them. Per the germline V gene, CDR1 is SQVTM and CDR2 is ANQGSEA. The CDR3 sequence is 11 residues long.

The chain joins TRBV9 to TRBJ2-7; weak D call: TRBD2 (5 bases). Germline V gene lookup returns CDR1 SGDLS and CDR2 YYNGEE. Trimming removed 3 bases at V and 0 bases at J, with 13 bases between. This CDR3 comprises 15 residues. The CDR3 DNA sequence: TGTGCCAGCAGCGAAAGCGGTACCATCTCCTACGAGCAGTACTTC. Its protein is CASSESGTISYEQYF. Drawing the rest from reference TRBV9 and TRBJ2-7, the complete variable domain is DSGVTQTPKHLITATGQRVTLRCSPRSGDLSVYWYQQSLDQGLQFLIQYYNGEERAKGNILERFSAQQFPDLHSELNLSSLELGDSALYFCASSESGTISYEQYFGPGTRLTVT.

This rearrangement joins TRBV5-1 to TRBJ2-3; 8 bases align to TRBD2. The germline CDR1 and CDR2 sequences are SGHRS and YFSETQ. Trimming at V came to 3 bases and at J to 3 bases, leaving 6 bases not matched to a gene. The CDR3 is made up of 15 amino acids. The CDR3 spells CASSSHSGTTDTQYF. DNA for the CDR3: TGCGCCAGCAGCTCCCATAGCGGGACTACAGATACGCAGTATTTT.